This T cell receptor (beta chain) derives from a study of blood T cell repertoires in COVID-19 (TCRdb year 2020). Regarding the research as a whole: Samples from collaborators originated in the United States, Italy and Spain and spanned both the acute and convalescent phases of COVID-19. HLA class I and class II types, where available, came from metadata supplied by the sample provider rather than from assay-based typing. The material from the prospective study consisted of cDNA or gDNA derived from T cells, B-cell-depleted T cells, or PBMCs. The dataset comprised deeply sampled blood TCRbeta repertoires from subjects exposed to, actively infected with, or recovered from COVID-19. The repertoires were released in a freely available public database meant as a resource for research on the immune response to SARS-CoV-2. A de-identified subject ID, COVID-19 status, age in years and sex were almost always included in the sample metadata. Samples were obtained from the ongoing ImmuneRACE study (first 160 participants) and from some 1,300 subjects provided by 6 global collaborators. The investigation overall reported the following: How much clinical and demographic metadata was included differed by source and by participant, and the metadata was provided uncurated.

The collaborating institutions used their own protocols to collect whole blood in K2EDTA tubes. For TCRbeta analysis, collaborator samples were shipped as frozen whole blood, as isolated PBMCs, or as DNA extracted from either sample type. A note on this clone: Its recognized antigen is unknown. No much larger clone is present one base from it, and per-base qualities are unavailable.

The immunoSEQ Assay, a bias-controlled multiplex PCR, was used to amplify TCRbeta CDR3 regions from genomic DNA. The published analysis was carried out like this. Nucleated cell counts per sample were estimated from amplification of reference gene primers within the assay. To quantify the absolute abundance of each unique TCRbeta CDR3 rearrangement, sequence reads were collapsed and filtered. Productive Simpson clonality was computed per sample as the square root of Simpson's diversity index over productive rearrangements. The immuneACCESS repertoire file appears here via TCRdb, limited to in-frame rearrangements. These files lack a portion of the clones; in checked studies, under half of the deficit traces to unresolved V genes, and the cause of the others is not known. That table furnishes V, J and clone size, whereas the DNA furnished D and trimming. The sample records some 69,000 clones, roughly 82% of which are singletons. About 1.9% of the sample lies in the top ten.

The sequencing sample was made of peripheral blood. The clonotype originates from a woman aged 60-70 years with acute or convalescent COVID-19.

The DNA sequence is as follows: TGTGCCAGCAGCGCCTACAGGGGAAGCACCGGGGAGCTGTTTTTT. This encodes CASSAYRGSTGELFF. The V gene is TRBV7-9 and the J gene is TRBJ2-2; TRBD1 matches 7 bases in the middle. Including cysteine and phenylalanine, the CDR3 has 15 amino acids. The only DNA kept is the CDR3, 45 bases in frame from the first base. Sequences SEHNR (CDR1) and FQNEAQ (CDR2) are obtained from the germline V gene (reference sequence). V ends up 5 bases short and J 4 bases short, with an unmatched junction base count of 7.